This T cell receptor beta chain is drawn from a study of T cell responses to AZD1222 COVID-19 vaccine. The study, taken as a whole, reports: Regions 160-218 and 743-854 held dominance among vaccine-associated CD4 TCRs, which spanned spike. White British donors predominated, females outnumbered males, and clonal diversity was possibly underestimated.

Of note for this clone: The antigen remains undetermined.

Method: immunoSEQ multiplex PCR; TCRdb's copy keeps in-frame clones and lacks some. In the table there are 100,000 or so clones, roughly 89% of which are singletons. The CDR3 runs 14 residues. Germline values: CDR1 MNHEY, CDR2 SVGAGI. The ends lost 7 bases at V and 3 bases at J; junction bases unmatched: 4. This sample comprised peripheral blood, obtained on day 0 of AZD1222 vaccination. This TCR was recovered from an adult in good health. The chain has TRBV6-5 and TRBJ2-2; 8 positions match TRBD1. The CDR3 DNA reads TGTGCCAGCACCCGGGACAGGTACACCGGGGAGCTGTTTTTT. Translating gives CASTRDRYTGELFF.